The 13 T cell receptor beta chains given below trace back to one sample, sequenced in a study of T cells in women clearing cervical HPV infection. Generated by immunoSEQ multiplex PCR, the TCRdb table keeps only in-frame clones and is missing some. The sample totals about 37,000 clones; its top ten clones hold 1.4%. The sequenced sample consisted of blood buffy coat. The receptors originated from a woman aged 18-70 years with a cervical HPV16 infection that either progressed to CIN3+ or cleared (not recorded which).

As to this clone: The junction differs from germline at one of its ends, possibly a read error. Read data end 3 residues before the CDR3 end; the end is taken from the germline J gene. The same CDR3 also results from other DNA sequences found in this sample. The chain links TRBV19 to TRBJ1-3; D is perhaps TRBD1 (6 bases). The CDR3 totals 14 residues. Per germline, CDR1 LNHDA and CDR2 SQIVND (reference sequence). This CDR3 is CASSAGGSGNTIYF. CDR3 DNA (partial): TGTGCCAGTAGTGCGGGGGGCTCTGGAAACACG.

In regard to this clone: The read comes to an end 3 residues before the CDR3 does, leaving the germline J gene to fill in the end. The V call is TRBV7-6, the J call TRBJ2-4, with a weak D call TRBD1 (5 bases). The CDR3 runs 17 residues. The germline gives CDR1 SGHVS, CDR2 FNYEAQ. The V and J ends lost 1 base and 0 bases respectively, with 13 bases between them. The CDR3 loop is CASSLGLKGLAKNIQYF. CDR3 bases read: TGTGCCAGCAGCTTAGGCCTTAAGGGGCTAGCCAAAAACATT. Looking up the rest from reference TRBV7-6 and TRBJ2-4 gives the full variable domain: GAGVSQSPRYKVTKRGQDVALRCDPISGHVSLYWYRQALGQGPEFLTYFNYEAQQDKSGLPNDRFSAERPEGSISTLTIQRTEQRDSAMYRCASSLGLKGLAKNIQYFGAGTRLSVL.

CDR3 DNA (partial): TGTGCCAGCAGCGAACTGGGACTGTTTAATTCACCA. Translation gives CASSELGLFNSP. The entire CDR3 is CASSELGLFNSPLFF. The chain links TRBV6-1 to TRBJ1-4; possibly TRBD1 for D (5 bases). The CDR3 goes on 3 residues after the read ends, and that part is filled in from the germline J gene. CDR1 is MNHNS, CDR2 SASEGT, per germline. This CDR3 is 15 amino acids long.

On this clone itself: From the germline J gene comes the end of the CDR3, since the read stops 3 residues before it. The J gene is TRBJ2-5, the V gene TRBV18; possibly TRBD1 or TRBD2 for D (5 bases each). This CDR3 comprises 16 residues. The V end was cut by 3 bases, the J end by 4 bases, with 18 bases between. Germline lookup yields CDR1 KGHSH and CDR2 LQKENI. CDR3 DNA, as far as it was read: TGTGCCAGCTCACCCAGATCAGGGAGCGCCTTAGAGACC. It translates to CASSPRSGSALET. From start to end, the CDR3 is CASSPRSGSALETQYF.

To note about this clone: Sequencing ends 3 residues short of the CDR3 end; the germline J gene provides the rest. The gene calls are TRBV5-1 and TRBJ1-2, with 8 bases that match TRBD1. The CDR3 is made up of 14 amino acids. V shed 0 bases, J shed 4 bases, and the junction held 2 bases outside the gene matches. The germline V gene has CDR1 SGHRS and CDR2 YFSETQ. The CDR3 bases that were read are TGCGCCAGCAGCTTGGCAGGGGGCAGCTATGGC. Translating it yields CASSLAGGSYG. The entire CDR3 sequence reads CASSLAGGSYGYTF.

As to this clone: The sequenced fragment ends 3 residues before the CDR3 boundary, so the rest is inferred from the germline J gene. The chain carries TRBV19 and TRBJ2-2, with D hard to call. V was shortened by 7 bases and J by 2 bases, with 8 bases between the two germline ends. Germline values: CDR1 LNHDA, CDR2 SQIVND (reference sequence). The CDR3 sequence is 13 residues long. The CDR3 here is CASTTRNTGELFF. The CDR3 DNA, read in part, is TGTGCCAGTACAACACGAAACACCGGGGAG.

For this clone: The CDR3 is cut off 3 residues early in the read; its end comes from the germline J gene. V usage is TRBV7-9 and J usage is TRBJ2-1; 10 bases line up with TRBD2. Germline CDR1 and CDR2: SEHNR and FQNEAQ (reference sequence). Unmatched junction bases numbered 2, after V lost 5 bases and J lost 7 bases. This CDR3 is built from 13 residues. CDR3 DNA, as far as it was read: TGTGCCAGCAGCCCTAGCGGGAGTAATGAG. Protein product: CASSPSGSNE. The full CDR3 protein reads CASSPSGSNEQFF.

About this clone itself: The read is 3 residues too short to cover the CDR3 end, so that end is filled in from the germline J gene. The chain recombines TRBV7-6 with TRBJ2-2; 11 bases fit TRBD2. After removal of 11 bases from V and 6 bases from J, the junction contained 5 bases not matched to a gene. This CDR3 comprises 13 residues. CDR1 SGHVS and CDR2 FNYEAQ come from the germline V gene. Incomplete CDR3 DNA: TGTGCCGGAGGGACTAGCGGCCCCGGGGAG. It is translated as CAGGTSGPGE. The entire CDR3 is CAGGTSGPGELFF. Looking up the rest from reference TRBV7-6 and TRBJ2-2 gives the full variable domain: GAGVSQSPRYKVTKRGQDVALRCDPISGHVSLYWYRQALGQGPEFLTYFNYEAQQDKSGLPNDRFSAERPEGSISTLTIQRTEQRDSAMYRCAGGTSGPGELFFGEGSRLTVL.

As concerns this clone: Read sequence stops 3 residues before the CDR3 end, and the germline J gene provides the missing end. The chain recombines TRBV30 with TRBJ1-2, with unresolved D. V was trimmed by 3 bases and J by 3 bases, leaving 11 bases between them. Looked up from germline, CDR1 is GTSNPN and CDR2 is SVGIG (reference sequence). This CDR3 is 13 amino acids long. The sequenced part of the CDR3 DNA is TGTGCCTGGAGATCCGGCGGATACTATGGC. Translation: CAWRSGGYYG. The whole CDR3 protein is CAWRSGGYYGYTF.

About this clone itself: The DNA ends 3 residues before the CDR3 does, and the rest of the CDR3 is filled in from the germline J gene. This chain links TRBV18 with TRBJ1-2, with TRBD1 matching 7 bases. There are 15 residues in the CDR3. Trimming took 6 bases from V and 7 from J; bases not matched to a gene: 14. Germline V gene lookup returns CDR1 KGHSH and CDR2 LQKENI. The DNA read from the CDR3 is TGTGCCAGCTCGTACACCACCGGGACAGCGGTTGGC. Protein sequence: CASSYTTGTAVG. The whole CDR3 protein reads CASSYTTGTAVGYTF.

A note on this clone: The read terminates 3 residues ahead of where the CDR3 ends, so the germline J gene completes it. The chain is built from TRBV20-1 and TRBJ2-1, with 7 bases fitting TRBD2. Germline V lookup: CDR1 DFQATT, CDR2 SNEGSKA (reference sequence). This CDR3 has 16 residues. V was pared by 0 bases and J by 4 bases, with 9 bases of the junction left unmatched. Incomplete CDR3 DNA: TGCAGTGCTAGAGATTTGTCAAGCGGGGATTACAATGAG. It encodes CSARDLSSGDYNE. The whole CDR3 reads CSARDLSSGDYNEQFF.

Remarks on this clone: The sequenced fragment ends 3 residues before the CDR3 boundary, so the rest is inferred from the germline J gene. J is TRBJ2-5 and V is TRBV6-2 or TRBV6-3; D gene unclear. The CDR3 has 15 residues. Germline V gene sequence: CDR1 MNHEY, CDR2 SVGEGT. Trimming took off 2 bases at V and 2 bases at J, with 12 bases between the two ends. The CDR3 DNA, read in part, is TGTGCCAGCAGTTACACATGGGCTGATCAAGAGACC. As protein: CASSYTWADQET. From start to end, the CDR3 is CASSYTWADQETQYF.

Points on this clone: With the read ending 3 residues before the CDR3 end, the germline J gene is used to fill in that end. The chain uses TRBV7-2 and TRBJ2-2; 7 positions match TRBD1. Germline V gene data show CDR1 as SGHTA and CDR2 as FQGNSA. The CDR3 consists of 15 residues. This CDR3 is CASSSSGGQNSPLFF. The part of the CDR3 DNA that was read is TGTGCCAGCAGTTCAAGTGGGGGACAGAATTCACCG.